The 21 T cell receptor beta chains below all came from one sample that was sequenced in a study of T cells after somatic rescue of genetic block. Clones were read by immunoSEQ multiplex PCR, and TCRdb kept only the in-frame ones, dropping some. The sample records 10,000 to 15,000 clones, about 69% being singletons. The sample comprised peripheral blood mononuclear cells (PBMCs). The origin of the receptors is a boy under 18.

CDR3 in amino acids: CASSLVGDTQYF. The DNA of the CDR3 is TGTGCCAGCAGCTTAGTCGGAGATACGCAGTATTTT. This sequence joins TRBV7-6 and TRBJ2-3; D unclear. The CDR3 loop spans 12 amino acids. Between the trimmed V and J ends, which lost 1 base and 5 bases, there was a span of 4 bases. From germline, CDR1 is SGHVS and CDR2 FNYEAQ.

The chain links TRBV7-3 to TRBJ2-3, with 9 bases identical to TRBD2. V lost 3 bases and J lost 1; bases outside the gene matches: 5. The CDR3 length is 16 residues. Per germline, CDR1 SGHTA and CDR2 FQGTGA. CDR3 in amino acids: CASSFAGGGGTDTQYF. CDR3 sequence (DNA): TGTGCCAGCAGCTTCGCGGGAGGGGGTGGCACAGATACGCAGTATTTT. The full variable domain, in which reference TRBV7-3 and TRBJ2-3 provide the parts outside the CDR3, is GAGVSQTPSNKVTEKGKYVELRCDPISGHTALYWYRQSLGQGPEFLIYFQGTGAADDSGLPNDRFFAVRPEGSVSTLKIQRTERGDSAVYLCASSFAGGGGTDTQYFGPGTRLTVL.

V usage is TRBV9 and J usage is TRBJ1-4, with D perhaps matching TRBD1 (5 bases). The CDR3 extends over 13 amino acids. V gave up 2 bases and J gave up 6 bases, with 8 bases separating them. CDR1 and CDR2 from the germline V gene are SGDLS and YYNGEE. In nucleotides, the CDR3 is TGTGCCAGCAGCGTCGGGGCCTATGAAAAACTGTTTTTT. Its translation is CASSVGAYEKLFF.

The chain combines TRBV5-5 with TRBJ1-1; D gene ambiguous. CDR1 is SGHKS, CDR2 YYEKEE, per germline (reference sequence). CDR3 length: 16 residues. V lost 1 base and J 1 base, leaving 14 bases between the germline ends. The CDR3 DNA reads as TGTGCCAGCAGCTTGCTTCCAACTAATCAGAACACTGAAGCTTTCTTT. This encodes CASSLLPTNQNTEAFF.

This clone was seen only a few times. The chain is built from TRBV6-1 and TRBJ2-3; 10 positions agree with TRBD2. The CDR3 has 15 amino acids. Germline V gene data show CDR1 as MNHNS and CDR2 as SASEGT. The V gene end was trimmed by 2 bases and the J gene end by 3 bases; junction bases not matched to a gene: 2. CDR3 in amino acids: CASSELTSGTDTQYF. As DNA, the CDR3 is TGTGCCAGCAGTGAATTGACTAGCGGGACAGATACGCAGTATTTT.

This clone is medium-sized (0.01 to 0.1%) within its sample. Here the CDR3 DNA reads TGCGCCAGCAGTCGGGACAGATCGAACACTGAAGCTTTCTTT. Translating it yields CASSRDRSNTEAFF. The chain combines TRBV10-1 with TRBJ1-1; 7 positions match TRBD1. J was trimmed by 1 base and V by 5 bases; bases with no gene match: 4. This CDR3 region has 14 residues. Germline CDR1 reads WNHNN; CDR2 reads SYGVQD (reference sequence).

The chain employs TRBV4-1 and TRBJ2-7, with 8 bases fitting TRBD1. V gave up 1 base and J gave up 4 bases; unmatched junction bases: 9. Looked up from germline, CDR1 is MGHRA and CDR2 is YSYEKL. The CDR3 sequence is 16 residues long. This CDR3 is CASSQGAGQGLYEQYF. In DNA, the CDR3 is TGCGCCAGCAGCCAAGGGGCAGGACAGGGCCTTTACGAGCAGTACTTC.

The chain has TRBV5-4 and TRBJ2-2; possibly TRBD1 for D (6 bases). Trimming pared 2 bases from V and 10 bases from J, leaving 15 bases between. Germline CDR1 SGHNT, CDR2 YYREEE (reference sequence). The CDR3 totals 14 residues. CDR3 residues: CASSLNRVVEELFF. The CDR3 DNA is TGTGCCAGCAGCTTAAACAGGGTAGTGGAGGAGCTGTTTTTT.

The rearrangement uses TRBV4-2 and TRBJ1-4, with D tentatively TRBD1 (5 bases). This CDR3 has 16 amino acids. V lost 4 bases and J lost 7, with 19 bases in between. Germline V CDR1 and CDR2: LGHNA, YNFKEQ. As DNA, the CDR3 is TGTGCCAGCAGCCGAGGGGATGGGTCCGGGGGTGAAAAACTGTTTTTT. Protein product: CASSRGDGSGGEKLFF.

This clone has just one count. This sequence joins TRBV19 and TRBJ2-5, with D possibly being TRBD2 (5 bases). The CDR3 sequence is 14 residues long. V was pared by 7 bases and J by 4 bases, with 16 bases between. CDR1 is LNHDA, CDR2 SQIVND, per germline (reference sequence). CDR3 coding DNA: TGTGCCAGTAATCCCGGCCCCCGGGGAGAGACCCAGTACTTC. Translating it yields CASNPGPRGETQYF.

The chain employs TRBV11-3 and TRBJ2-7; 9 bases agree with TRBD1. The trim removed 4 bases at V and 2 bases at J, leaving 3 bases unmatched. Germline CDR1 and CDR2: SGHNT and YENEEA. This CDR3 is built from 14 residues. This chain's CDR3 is CASSSGQGPYEQYF. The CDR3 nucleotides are TGTGCCAGCAGCTCGGGACAGGGACCCTACGAGCAGTACTTC.

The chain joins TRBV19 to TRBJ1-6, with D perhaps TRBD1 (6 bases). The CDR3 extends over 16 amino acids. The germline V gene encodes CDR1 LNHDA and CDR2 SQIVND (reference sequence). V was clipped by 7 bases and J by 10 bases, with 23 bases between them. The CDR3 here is CASNTLWGAMESPLHF. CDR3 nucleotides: TGTGCCAGTAATACGCTTTGGGGGGCGATGGAGTCACCCCTCCACTTT.

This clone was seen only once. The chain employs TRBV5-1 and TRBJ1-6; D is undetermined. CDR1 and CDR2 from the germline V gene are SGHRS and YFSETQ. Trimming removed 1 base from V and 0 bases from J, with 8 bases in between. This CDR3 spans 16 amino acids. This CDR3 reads CASSLLDGSYNSPLHF. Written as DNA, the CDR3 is TGCGCCAGCAGCTTGCTCGACGGCTCCTATAATTCACCCCTCCACTTT.

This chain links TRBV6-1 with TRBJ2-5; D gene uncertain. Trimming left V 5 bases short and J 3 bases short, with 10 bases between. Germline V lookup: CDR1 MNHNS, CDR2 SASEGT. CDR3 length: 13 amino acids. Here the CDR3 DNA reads TGTGCCAGCAGTTTCGCTTACAAAGAGACCCAGTACTTC. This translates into CASSFAYKETQYF.

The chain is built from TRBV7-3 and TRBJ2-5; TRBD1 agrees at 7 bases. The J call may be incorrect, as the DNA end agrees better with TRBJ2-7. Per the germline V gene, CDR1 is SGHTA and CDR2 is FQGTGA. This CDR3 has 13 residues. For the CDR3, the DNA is TGTGCCAGCAGCTTGGGGACAGCCTACGAGCAGTACTTC. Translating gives CASSLGTAYEQYF.

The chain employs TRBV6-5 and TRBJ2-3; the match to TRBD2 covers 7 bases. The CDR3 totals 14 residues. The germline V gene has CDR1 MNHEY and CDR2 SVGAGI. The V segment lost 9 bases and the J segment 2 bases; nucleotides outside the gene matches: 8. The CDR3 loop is CASRPGLITDTQYF. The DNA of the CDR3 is TGTGCCAGTAGACCGGGACTAATCACAGATACGCAGTATTTT.

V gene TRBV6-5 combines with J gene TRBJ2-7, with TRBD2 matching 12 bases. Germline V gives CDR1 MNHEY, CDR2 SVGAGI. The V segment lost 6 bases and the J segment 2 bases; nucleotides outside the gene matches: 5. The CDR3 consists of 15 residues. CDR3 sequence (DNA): TGTGCCAGCAGACGCGGGACTAGCGGGCCCTACGAGCAGTACTTC. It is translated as CASRRGTSGPYEQYF.

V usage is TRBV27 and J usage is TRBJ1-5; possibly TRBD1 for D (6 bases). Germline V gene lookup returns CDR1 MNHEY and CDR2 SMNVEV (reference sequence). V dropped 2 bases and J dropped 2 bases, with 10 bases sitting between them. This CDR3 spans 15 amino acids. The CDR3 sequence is CASSLRGGGNQPQHF. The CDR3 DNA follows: TGTGCCAGCAGTTTAAGAGGGGGGGGCAATCAGCCCCAGCATTTT.

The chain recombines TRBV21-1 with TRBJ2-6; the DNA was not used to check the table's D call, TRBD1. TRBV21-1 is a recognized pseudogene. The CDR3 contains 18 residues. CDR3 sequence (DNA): TGTGCCAGCAGCATACGGGACAGGGTTTCTTCTGGGGCCAACGTCCTGACTTTC. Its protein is CASSIRDRVSSGANVLTF.

CDR3 amino acids: CAWRLKRSSYEQYF. DNA for the CDR3: TGTGCCTGGAGATTAAAGCGGAGCTCCTACGAGCAGTACTTC. The chain employs TRBV30 and TRBJ2-7; D is perhaps TRBD2 (5 bases). This CDR3 comprises 14 residues. CDR1 and CDR2 (germline): GTSNPN, SVGIG (reference sequence). Trimming removed 3 bases from V and 0 bases from J, with 12 bases in between.

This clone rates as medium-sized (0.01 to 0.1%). The CDR3 region is CASSFRDRGPVDTEAFF. CDR3 bases: TGTGCCAGCAGCTTCCGGGACAGGGGGCCGGTGGACACTGAAGCTTTCTTT. The chain carries TRBV4-2 and TRBJ1-1; 12 bases map to TRBD1. There are 17 residues in the CDR3. V dropped 5 bases and J dropped 3; count of bases not matched to a gene: 10. The germline V gene encodes CDR1 LGHNA and CDR2 YNFKEQ.